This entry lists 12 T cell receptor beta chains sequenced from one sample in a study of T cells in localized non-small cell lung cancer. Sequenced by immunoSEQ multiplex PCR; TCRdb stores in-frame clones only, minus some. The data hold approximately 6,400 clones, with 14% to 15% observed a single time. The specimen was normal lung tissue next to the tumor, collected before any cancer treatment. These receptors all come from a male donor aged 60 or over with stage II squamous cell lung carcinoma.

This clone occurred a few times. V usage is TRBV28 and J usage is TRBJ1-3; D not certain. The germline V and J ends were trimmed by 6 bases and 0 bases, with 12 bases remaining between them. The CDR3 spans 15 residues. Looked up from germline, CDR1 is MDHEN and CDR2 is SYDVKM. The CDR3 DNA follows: TGTGCCAGCAGCTCCAGTCAGTACTCTGGAAACACCATATATTTT. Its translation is CASSSSQYSGNTIYF.

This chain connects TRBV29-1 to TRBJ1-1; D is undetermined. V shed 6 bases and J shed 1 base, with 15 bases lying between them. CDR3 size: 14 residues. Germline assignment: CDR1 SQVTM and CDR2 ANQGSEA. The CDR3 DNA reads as TGCAGCGTGTTGGGTGGACCGAAGAACACTGAAGCTTTCTTT. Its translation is CSVLGGPKNTEAFF.

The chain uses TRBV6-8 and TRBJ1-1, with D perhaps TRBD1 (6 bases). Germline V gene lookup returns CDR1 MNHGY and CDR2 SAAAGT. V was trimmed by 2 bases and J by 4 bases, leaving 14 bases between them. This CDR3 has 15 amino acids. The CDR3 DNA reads TGTGCCAGCAGTTACAAGGGGGGGCCGGGCACTGAAGCTTTCTTT. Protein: CASSYKGGPGTEAFF.

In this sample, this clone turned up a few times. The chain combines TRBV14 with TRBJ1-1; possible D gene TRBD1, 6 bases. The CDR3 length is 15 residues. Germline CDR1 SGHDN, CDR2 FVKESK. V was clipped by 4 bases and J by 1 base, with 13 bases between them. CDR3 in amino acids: CASSPMTGWNTEAFF. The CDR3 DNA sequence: TGTGCCAGCAGCCCGATGACAGGCTGGAACACTGAAGCTTTCTTT.

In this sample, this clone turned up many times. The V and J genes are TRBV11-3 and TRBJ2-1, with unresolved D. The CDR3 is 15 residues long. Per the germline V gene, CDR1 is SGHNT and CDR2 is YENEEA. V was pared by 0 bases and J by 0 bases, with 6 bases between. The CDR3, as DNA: TGTGCCAGCAGCTTAGAATCGAGCTCCTACAATGAGCAGTTCTTC. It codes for CASSLESSSYNEQFF.

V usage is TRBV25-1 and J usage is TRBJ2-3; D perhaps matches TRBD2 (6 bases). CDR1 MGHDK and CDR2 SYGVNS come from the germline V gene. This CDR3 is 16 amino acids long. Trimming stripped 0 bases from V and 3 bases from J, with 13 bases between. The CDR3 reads CASSEYTGVSTDTQYF. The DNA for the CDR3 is TGTGCCAGCAGTGAATATACGGGAGTGAGTACAGATACGCAGTATTTT.

The CDR3 region has the DNA TGTGCCAGCAGGAGACAGGGGCCTTTGAACACTGAAGCTTTCTTT. Protein product: CASRRQGPLNTEAFF. This chain joins TRBV28 and TRBJ1-1; 8 bases line up with TRBD1. Trimming took 6 bases from V and 0 from J; bases not matched to a gene: 6. The germline gives CDR1 MDHEN, CDR2 SYDVKM. The CDR3 is 15 residues long.

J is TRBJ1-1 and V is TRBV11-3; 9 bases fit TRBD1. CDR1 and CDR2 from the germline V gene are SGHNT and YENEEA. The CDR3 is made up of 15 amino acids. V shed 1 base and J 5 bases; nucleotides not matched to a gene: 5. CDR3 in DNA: TGTGCCAGCAGCTTAGTGGCCGGGACAGGGACTGAAGCTTTCTTT. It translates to CASSLVAGTGTEAFF.

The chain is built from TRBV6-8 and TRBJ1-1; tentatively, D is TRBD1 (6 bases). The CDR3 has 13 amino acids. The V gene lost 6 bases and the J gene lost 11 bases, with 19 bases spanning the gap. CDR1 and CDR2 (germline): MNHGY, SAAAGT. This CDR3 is CASSGSLQGTAFF. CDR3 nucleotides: TGTGCCAGCAGCGGATCTTTACAGGGTACGGCTTTCTTT.

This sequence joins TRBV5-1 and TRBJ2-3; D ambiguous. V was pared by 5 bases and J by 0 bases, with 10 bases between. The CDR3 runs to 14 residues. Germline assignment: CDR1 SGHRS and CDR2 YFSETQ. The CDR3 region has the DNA TGCGCCAGCAGGGCAGCTATTAGCACAGATACGCAGTATTTT. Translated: CASRAAISTDTQYF.

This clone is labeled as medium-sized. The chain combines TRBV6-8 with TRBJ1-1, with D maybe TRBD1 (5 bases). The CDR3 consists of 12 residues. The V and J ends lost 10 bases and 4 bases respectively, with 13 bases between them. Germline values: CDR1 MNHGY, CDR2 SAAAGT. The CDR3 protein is CATSQGATEAFF. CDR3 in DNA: TGTGCCACCTCGCAGGGTGCCACTGAAGCTTTCTTT.

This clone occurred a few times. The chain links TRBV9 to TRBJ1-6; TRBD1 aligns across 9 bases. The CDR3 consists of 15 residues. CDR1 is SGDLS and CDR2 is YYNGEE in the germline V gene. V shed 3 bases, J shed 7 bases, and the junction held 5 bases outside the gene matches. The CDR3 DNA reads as TGTGCCAGCAGCGGATTAGGACAGGGGAATTCACCCCTCCACTTT. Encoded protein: CASSGLGQGNSPLHF.